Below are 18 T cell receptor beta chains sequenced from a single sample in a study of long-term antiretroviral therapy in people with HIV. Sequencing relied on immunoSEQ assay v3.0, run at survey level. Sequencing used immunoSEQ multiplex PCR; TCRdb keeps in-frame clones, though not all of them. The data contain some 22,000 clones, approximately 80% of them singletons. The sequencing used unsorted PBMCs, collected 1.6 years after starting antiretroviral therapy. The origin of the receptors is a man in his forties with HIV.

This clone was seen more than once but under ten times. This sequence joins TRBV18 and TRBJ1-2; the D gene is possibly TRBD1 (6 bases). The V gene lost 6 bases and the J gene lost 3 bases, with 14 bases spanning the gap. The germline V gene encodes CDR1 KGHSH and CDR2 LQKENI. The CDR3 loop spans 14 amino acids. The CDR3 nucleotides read TGTGCCAGCTCTTTGGGGGACATTTACTATGGCTACACCTTC. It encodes CASSLGDIYYGYTF.

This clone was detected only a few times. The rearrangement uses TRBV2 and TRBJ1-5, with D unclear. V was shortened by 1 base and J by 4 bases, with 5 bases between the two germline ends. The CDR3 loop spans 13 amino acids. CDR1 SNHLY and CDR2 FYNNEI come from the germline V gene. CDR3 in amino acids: CASSEVWNQPQHF. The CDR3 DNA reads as TGTGCCAGCAGTGAAGTTTGGAATCAGCCCCAGCATTTT. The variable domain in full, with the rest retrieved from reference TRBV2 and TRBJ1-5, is EPEVTQTPSHQVTQMGQEVILRCVPISNHLYFYWYRQILGQKVEFLVSFYNNEISEKSEIFDDQFSVERPDGSNFTLKIRSTKLEDSAMYFCASSEVWNQPQHFGDGTRLSIL.

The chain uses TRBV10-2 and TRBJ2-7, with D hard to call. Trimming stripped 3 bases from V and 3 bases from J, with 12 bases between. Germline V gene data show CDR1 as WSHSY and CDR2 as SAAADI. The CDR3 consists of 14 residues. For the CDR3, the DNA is TGCGCCAGCAGTGATGAACGGGTTAGCTACGAGCAGTACTTC. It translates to CASSDERVSYEQYF.

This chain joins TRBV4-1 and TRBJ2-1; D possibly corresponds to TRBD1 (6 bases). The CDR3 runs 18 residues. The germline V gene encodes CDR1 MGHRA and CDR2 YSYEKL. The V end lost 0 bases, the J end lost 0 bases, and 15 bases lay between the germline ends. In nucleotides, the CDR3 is TGCGCCAGCAGCCAAGATTCAGGGGCCCCGAGCTCCTACAATGAGCAGTTCTTC. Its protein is CASSQDSGAPSSYNEQFF.

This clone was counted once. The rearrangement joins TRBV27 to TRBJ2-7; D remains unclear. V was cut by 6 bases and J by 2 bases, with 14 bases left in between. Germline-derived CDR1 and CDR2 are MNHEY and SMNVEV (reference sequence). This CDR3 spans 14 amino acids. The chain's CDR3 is CASSRAYGPYEQYF. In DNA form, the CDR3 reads TGTGCCAGCAGCCGAGCGTACGGACCCTACGAGCAGTACTTC.

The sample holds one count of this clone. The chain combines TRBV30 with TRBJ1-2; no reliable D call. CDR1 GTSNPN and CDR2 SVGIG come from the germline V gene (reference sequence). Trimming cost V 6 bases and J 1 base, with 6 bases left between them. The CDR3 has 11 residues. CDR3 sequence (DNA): TGTGCCTGTCAAATTAACTATGGCTACACCTTC. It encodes CACQINYGYTF.

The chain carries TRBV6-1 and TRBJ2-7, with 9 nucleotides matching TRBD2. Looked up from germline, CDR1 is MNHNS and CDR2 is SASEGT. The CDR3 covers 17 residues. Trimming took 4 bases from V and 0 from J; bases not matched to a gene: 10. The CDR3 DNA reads TGTGCCAGCAGTGGGGGGGCTAGCGGGACCCACTCCTACGAGCAGTACTTC. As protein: CASSGGASGTHSYEQYF.

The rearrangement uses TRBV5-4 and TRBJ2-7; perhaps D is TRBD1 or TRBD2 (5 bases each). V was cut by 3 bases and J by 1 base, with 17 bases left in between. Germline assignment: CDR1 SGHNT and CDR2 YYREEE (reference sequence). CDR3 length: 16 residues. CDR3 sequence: CASSWDGGLMSYEQYF. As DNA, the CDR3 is TGTGCCAGCAGCTGGGACGGCGGACTGATGTCCTACGAGCAGTACTTC.

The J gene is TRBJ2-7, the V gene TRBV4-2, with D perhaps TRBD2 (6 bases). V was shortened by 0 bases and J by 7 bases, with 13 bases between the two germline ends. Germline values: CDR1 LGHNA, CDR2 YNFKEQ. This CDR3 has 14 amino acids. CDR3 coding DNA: TGTGCCAGCAGCCAAGACCCTAGCGTTTGGGAGCAGTACTTC. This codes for CASSQDPSVWEQYF.

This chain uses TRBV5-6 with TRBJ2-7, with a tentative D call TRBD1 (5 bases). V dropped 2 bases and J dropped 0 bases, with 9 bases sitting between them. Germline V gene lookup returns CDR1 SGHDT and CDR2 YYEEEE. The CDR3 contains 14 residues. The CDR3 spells CASSFRVRSYEQYF. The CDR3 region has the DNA TGTGCCAGCAGCTTCAGGGTCCGCTCCTACGAGCAGTACTTC.

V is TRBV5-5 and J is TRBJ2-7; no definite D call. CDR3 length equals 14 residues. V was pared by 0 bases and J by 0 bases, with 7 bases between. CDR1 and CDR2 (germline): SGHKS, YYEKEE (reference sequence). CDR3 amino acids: CASSLVVSSYEQYF. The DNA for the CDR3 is TGTGCCAGCAGCTTGGTAGTCAGCTCCTACGAGCAGTACTTC.

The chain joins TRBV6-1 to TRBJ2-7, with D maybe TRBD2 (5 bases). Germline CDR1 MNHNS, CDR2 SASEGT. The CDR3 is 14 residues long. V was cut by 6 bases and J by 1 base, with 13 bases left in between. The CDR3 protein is CASRVEELSYEQYF. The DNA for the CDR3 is TGTGCCAGCAGAGTGGAGGAGCTGTCCTACGAGCAGTACTTC.

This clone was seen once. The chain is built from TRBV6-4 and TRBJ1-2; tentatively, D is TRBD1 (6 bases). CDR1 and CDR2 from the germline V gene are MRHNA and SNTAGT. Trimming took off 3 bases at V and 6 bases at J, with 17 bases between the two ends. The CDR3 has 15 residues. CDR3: CASSEGLGGYNGYTF. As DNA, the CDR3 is TGTGCCAGCAGTGAGGGGTTAGGGGGATATAATGGCTACACCTTC.

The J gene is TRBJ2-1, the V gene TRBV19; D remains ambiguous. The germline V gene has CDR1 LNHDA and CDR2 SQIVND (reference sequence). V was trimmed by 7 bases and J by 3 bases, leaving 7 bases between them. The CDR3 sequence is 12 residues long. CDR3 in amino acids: CASTRNYNEQFF. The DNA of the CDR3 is TGTGCCAGTACCCGGAACTACAATGAGCAGTTCTTC.

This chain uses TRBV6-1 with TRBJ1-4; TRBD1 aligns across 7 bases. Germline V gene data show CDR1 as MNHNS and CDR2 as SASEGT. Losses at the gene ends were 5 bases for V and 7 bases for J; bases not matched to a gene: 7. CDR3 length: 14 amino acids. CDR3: CASSQYRGVEKLFF. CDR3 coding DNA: TGTGCCAGCAGTCAGTACAGGGGAGTTGAAAAACTGTTTTTT.

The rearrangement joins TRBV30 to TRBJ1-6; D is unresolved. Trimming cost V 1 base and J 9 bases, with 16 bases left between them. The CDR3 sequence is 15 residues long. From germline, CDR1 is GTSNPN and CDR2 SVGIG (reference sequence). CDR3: CAWSDDIGLFSPLHF. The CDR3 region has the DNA TGTGCCTGGAGTGATGACATTGGGTTGTTTTCACCCCTCCACTTT.

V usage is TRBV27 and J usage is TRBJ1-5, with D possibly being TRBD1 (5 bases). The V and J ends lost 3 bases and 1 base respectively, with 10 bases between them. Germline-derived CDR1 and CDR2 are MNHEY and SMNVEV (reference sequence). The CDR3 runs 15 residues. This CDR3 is CASSLRQGSNQPQHF. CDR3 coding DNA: TGTGCCAGCAGTTTGAGGCAGGGAAGCAATCAGCCCCAGCATTTT.

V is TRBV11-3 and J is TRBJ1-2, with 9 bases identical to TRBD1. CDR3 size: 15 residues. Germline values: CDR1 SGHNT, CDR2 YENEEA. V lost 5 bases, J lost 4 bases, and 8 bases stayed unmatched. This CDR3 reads CASSQQGALSYGYTF. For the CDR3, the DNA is TGTGCCAGCAGCCAACAGGGGGCCTTGAGCTATGGCTACACCTTC. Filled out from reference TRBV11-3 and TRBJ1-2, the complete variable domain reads EAGVVQSPRYKIIEKKQPVAFWCNPISGHNTLYWYLQNLGQGPELLIRYENEEAVDDSQLPKDRFSAERLKGVDSTLKIQPAELGDSAVYLCASSQQGALSYGYTFGSGTRLTVV.